The rows below give T cell receptor beta chains drawn from one sample of a study of long-term antiretroviral therapy in people with HIV. Profiling relied on immunoSEQ multiplex PCR, and the TCRdb table lists in-frame clones only, not all of them. The table shows some 28,000 clones, with 90% occurring only once. The source was unsorted PBMCs, collected 5.2 years after starting antiretroviral therapy. All receptors come from a woman in her forties with HIV. The CDR3 runs from the conserved cysteine through the conserved F or W. A D gene is named only where the DNA matches it firmly. The size of a clone is reported for some rows only, either as once, few or many, or as a class for expanded clones.

j_gene	abundance	v_gene	d_gene	CDR3aa	CDR3nt
TRBJ2-3	.	TRBV2	TRBD1	CASNLDRVADTQYF	TGTGCCAGCAATTTGGACAGGGTGGCAGATACGCAGTATTTT
TRBJ2-7	.	TRBV29-1	TRBD1	CSVGDRAISYEQYF	TGCAGCGTTGGGGACAGAGCGATATCCTACGAGCAGTACTTC
TRBJ1-1	once	TRBV4-2	.	CASSHEIPDRNTEAFF	TGTGCCAGCAGCCATGAAATCCCAGACAGGAACACTGAAGCTTTCTTT
TRBJ2-7	.	TRBV6-1	.	CASSLGEGGQYF	TGTGCCAGCAGCTTAGGGGAAGGAGGGCAGTACTTC
TRBJ2-7	.	TRBV11-2	TRBD2	CASSEGTSANYEQYF	TGTGCCAGCAGTGAAGGGACTAGCGCCAACTACGAGCAGTACTTC
TRBJ1-1	.	TRBV5-6	TRBD1	CASSWRGDRGSFF	TGTGCCAGCAGCTGGAGAGGGGACAGGGGGTCTTTCTTT
TRBJ2-7	.	TRBV29-1	TRBD1	CSVDSGGLEQYF	TGCAGCGTTGACTCAGGGGGTCTCGAGCAGTACTTC
TRBJ1-5	once	TRBV18	TRBD1	CASSPPGQARQPQHF	TGTGCCAGCTCACCACCGGGACAGGCAAGGCAGCCCCAGCATTTT
TRBJ2-1	.	TRBV5-1	TRBD2	CASSLTPTSGSYEQFF	TGCGCCAGCAGCTTGACCCCAACTAGCGGGAGCTATGAGCAGTTCTTC
TRBJ2-3	few	TRBV4-1	.	CASSPGGQTDTQYF	TGCGCCAGCAGCCCCGGGGGGCAAACAGATACGCAGTATTTT
TRBJ2-7	once	TRBV28	TRBD2	CASSRSGGLSYEQYF	TGTGCCAGCAGCCGCAGCGGGGGCCTCTCCTACGAGCAGTACTTC